This is a list of T cell receptor beta chains from one sample in a study of T cells in Graves' hyperthyroidism and ophthalmopathy. TCRdb reprocessed the multiplex PCR reads via MiXCR and lists one record per CDR3 protein. Of 650,000 to 850,000 distinct CDR3 sequences listed, roughly a sixth were seen once; the top ten hold about a sixth. The sample comprised blood. These receptor sequences come from a woman aged 45-60 years with Graves' hyperthyroidism that later progressed to Graves' ophthalmopathy. The CDR3 runs from the conserved cysteine through the conserved F or W. D genes are given only for firm matches. Clone size is shown for a subset of rows, as once, few, many or a class of expanded clone.

cdr3_aa,cdr3_nt,cdr3_length,d_call,j_call,v_call,clone_size
CASSNQAVDIDTQYF,TGTGCCAGCTCAAACCAGGCGGTCGACATCGATACGCAGTATTTT,15,NA,TRBJ2-3,TRBV18,many
CASSDLGDPSGNTIYF,TGTGCCAGCAGTGATTTGGGGGACCCCTCTGGAAACACCATATATTTT,16,NA,TRBJ1-3,TRBV2,few
CASRDVRGTNEKLFF,TGTGCCAGCAGGGACGTACGGGGGACTAATGAAAAACTGTTTTTT,15,NA,TRBJ1-4,TRBV6-1,few
CASSSGAGNQPQHF,TGTGCCAGCAGCTCGGGCGCGGGGAATCAGCCCCAGCATTTT,14,NA,TRBJ1-5,TRBV2,few
CSASTEPTGELFF,TGCAGTGCTAGTACGGAACCCACCGGGGAGCTGTTTTTT,13,NA,TRBJ2-2,TRBV20-1,NA
CASSEQGFPLHF,TGTGCCAGCAGTGAACAGGGGTTTCCCCTCCACTTT,12,TRBD1,TRBJ1-6,TRBV27,NA
CASSGQSNYGYTF,TGTGCCAGCAGTGGACAGTCCAACTATGGCTACACCTTC,13,NA,TRBJ1-2,TRBV6-1,few
CASRIGPTNTGELFF,TGTGCCAGCAGGATCGGACCTACGAACACCGGGGAGCTGTTTTTT,15,NA,TRBJ2-2,TRBV12-3/TRBV12-4,few
CSARADATFTDTQYF,TGCAGTGCTAGAGCGGACGCCACCTTCACAGATACGCAGTATTTT,15,NA,TRBJ2-3,TRBV20-1,NA
CASSHLRRRGINYGYTF,TGTGCCAGCAGCCATTTGAGACGCAGGGGAATTAACTATGGCTACACCTTC,17,NA,TRBJ1-2,TRBV3-1,many
CASSVGRGPDTQYF,TGTGCCAGCAGTGTGGGCAGGGGGCCAGATACGCAGTATTTT,14,TRBD1,TRBJ2-3,TRBV2,NA
CASSRGTGGRSTDTQYF,TGTGCCAGCAGCAGGGGGACAGGGGGCCGGAGCACAGATACGCAGTATTTT,17,TRBD1,TRBJ2-3,TRBV7-3,NA
CASSLGLRVAETQYF,TGTGCCAGCAGCTTAGGTCTTCGGGTCGCGGAGACCCAGTACTTC,15,NA,TRBJ2-5,TRBV7-9,few
CASSPTSSGANVLTF,TGTGCCAGCAGTCCCACTAGTTCTGGGGCCAACGTCCTGACTTTC,15,NA,TRBJ2-6,TRBV12-3/TRBV12-4,few